This T cell receptor beta chain was retrieved from a study of cytomegalovirus exposure and HLA in healthy donors. PCR involved 60 Vbeta and 13 Jbeta primers. Sequencing used immunoSEQ multiplex PCR; TCRdb keeps in-frame clones, though not all of them. The data show more than 100,000 clones, with around 60% seen just once and roughly 3.3% held by the top ten. The specimen sequenced was PBMCs. The receptor comes from a woman aged 45-60 years in good health and CMV-seronegative.

CDR3 sequence: CASSLSDRVPKKLFF. The CDR3 DNA sequence: TGTGCCAGCAGTTTATCCGACAGGGTTCCGAAAAAACTGTTTTTT. This rearrangement joins TRBV28 to TRBJ1-4; 7 nucleotides agree with TRBD1. The CDR3 totals 15 residues. V lost 1 base, J lost 9 bases, and 8 bases stayed unmatched. The germline CDR1 and CDR2 sequences are MDHEN and SYDVKM.